This record concerns one T cell receptor beta chain sequence. The antigen is undetermined. These data originate in a study of T cell repertoires in cytomegalovirus infection. MiXCR was run by TCRdb on the reads, yielding one entry per CDR3 protein. The data show about 280,000 distinct CDR3 sequences, roughly 21% seen once. The receptor was isolated from a human donor in good health (CMV status not recorded). Some clones in this sample may be carry-over from other donors' samples. The starting material was cultured PBMCs, obtained from culture after CMV antigen stimulation.

Written as DNA, the CDR3 is TGTGCCAGCAGTTCGGGGACAGGGGTTTTTGGTGGTGGAAACACCATATATTTT. It encodes CASSSGTGVFGGGNTIYF. This rearrangement joins TRBV6-5 to TRBJ1-3; TRBD1 matches 10 bases. The CDR3 spans 18 residues. From germline, CDR1 is MNHEY and CDR2 SVGAGI. Losses at the gene ends were 4 bases for V and 3 bases for J; bases not matched to a gene: 12.